The source of this TCR beta chain is a study of T cell responses to AZD1222 COVID-19 vaccine. Clones were read by immunoSEQ multiplex PCR, and TCRdb kept only the in-frame ones, dropping some. The profile covers about 120,000 clones, with more than 75% appearing a single time and roughly 4% taken by the ten largest. The clonotype was recovered from an adult in good health. The sequenced sample was peripheral blood, obtained on day 0 of AZD1222 vaccination.

CDR3 sequence: CASSEAGIVDGYTF. The CDR3 nucleotides are TGTGCCAGCAGTGAAGCGGGGATCGTGGATGGCTACACCTTC. This chain connects TRBV2 to TRBJ1-2; D not certain. Germline loops: CDR1 SNHLY, CDR2 FYNNEI. Trimming left V 0 bases short and J 6 bases short, with 11 bases between. The CDR3 spans 14 residues.